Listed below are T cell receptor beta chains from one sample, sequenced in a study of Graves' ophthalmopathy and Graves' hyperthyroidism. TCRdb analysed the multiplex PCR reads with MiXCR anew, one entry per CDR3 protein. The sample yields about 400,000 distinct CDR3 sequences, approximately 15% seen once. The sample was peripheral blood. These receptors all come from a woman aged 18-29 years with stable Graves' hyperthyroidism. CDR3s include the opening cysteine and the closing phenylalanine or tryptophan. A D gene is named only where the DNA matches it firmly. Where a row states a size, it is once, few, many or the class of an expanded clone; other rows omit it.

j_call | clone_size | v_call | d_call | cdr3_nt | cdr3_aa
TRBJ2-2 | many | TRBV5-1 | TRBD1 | TGCGCCAGCAGCTTCCGGGACAGGGACACCGGGGAGCTGTTTTTT | CASSFRDRDTGELFF
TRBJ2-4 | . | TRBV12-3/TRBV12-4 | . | TGTGCCAGCAGTCATTCCTCAGGGGCTCAACTTCAGTACTTC | CASSHSSGAQLQYF
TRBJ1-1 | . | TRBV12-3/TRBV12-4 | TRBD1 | TGTGCCAGCGCAGGGGGTATGAACACTGAAGCTTTCTTT | CASAGGMNTEAFF
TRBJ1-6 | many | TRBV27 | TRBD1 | TGTGCCAGCAGTTTCGCCGGGACAGGGTTTAATTCACCCCTCCACTTT | CASSFAGTGFNSPLHF
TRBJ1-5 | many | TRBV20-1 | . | TGCAGTGCTCTGGACAGTGGCAATCAGCCCCAGCATTTT | CSALDSGNQPQHF
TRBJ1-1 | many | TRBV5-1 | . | TGCGCCAGCAGCTTGGGGGTAGACACTGAAGCTTTCTTT | CASSLGVDTEAFF
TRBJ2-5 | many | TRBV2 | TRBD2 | TGTGCCAGCACCCCAACTAGCGGGGTACACCAAGAGACCCAGTACTTC | CASTPTSGVHQETQYF
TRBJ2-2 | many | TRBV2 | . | TGTGCCACCATCAAATGGGGGGGCCGCAACACCGGGGAGCTGTTTTTT | CATIKWGGRNTGELFF
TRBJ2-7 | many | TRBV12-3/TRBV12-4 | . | TGTGCCAGCAGTTTCGAGGACTTCTCATACGAGCAGTACTTC | CASSFEDFSYEQYF
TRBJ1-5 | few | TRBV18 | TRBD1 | TGTGCCAGCTCACCGGGACAGGGGGTTCAGCCCCAGCATTTT | CASSPGQGVQPQHF
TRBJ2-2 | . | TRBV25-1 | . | TGTGCCAGCAGTGAATATAAGGCCGGGGAGCTGTTTTTT | CASSEYKAGELFF
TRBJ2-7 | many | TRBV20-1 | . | TGCAGTGCTAGACGCCGCGACCCGCTCTCCTACGAGCAGTACTTC | CSARRRDPLSYEQYF
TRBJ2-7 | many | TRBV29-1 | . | TGCAGCGTTGAGGAAGAGAACTACGAGCAGTACTTC | CSVEEENYEQYF
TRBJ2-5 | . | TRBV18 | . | TGTGCCAGCTCACCCCCACTGGGGGAGACCCAGTACTTC | CASSPPLGETQYF
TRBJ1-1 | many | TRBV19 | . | TGTGCCAGTAGTAATCCGGGACGGGAAAACACTGAAGCTTTCTTT | CASSNPGRENTEAFF
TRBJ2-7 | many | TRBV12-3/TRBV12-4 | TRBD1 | TGTGCCAGCAGTCCCTCAAACCCGACAGGGACCTCCTACGAGCAGTACTTC | CASSPSNPTGTSYEQYF